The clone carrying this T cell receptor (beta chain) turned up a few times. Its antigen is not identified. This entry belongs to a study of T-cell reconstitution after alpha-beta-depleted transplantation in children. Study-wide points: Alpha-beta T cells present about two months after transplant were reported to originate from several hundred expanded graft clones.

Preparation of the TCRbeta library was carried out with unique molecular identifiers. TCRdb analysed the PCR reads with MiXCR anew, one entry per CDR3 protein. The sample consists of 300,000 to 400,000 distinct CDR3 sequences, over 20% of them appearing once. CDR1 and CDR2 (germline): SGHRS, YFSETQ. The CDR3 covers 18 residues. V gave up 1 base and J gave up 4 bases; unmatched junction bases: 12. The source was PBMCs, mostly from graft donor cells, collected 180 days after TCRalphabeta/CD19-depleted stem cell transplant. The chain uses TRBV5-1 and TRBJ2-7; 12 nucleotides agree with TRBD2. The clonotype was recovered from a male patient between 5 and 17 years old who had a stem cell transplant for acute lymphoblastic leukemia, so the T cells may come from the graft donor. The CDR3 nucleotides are TGCGCCAGCAGCTTGAGATCAAGTACTAGCGGGAGGACTTACGAGCAGTACTTC. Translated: CASSLRSSTSGRTYEQYF.